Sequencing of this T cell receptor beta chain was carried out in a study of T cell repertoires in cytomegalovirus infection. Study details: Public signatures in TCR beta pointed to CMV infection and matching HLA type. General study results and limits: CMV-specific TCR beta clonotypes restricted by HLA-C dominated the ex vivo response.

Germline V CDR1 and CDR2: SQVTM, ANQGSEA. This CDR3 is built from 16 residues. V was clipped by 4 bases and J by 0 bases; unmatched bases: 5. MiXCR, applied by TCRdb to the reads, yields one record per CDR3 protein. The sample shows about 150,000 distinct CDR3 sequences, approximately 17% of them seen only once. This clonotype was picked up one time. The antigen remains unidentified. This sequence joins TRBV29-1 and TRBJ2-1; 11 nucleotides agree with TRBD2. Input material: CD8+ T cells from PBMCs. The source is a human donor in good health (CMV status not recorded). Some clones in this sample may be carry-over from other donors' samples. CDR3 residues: CSVAGLAGTSYNEQFF. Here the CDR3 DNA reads TGCAGCGTTGCCGGACTAGCGGGTACCTCCTACAATGAGCAGTTCTTC.